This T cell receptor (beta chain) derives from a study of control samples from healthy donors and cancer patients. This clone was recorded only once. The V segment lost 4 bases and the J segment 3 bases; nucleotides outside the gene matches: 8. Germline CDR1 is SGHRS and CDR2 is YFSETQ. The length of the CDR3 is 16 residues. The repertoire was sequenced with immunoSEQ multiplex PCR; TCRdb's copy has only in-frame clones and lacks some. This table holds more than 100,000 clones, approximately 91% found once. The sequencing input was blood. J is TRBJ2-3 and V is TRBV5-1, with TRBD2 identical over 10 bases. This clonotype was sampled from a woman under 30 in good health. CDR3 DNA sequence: TGCGCCAGCAGCCCGGGCGGAGCGGGAGGGACAGATACGCAGTATTTT. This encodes CASSPGGAGGTDTQYF.